Below, one TCR beta chain is given with its context. The antigen remains undetermined. The assay was immunoSEQ multiplex PCR, and TCRdb's table has in-frame clones only and misses some. The repertoire holds around 29,000 clones, with around 90% as singletons. The CDR3 runs 15 residues. Trimming left V 1 base short and J 2 bases short, with 12 bases between. The germline V gene encodes CDR1 MDHEN and CDR2 SYDVKM. This sample was included in a study of T cells in localized non-small cell lung cancer. Study-level results: Uninvolved adjacent lung had the highest recorded T cell clonality, with tumor below it. As only one tumor region underwent sequencing, heterogeneity remains possible.

This specimen consisted of peripheral blood, obtained before any cancer treatment. The chain uses TRBV28 and TRBJ2-7, with D unresolved. The TCR comes from an older female donor with stage III squamous cell lung carcinoma. CDR3 region: CASSLFTGYTYEQYF. In DNA form, the CDR3 reads TGTGCCAGCAGTTTATTTACCGGCTATACCTACGAGCAGTACTTC.